The source of this T cell receptor beta chain is a study of shared T cell receptors in the human thymus (dated by TCRdb to the early 2020s). Some background on the complete study: The study examined how self-reactive, shared T-cell receptor alpha chains are generated in the human thymus.

The CDR3 spans 17 residues, from the cysteine through the phenylalanine. Solely the CDR3 DNA is kept, with 51 bases framed from the first base. As encoded in the germline V gene, CDR1 is MGHRA while CDR2 is YSYEKL. Germline trimming amounts to 3 bases on V and 4 bases on J, with 8 as the count of junction bases outside the gene matches. Regarding this clone: Its antigen remains unidentified. No per-base quality is available; no much larger clone lies one base away.

Libraries were prepared through the immunoSEQ multiplex PCR assay. In its TCRdb copy, this immuneACCESS table keeps in-frame sequences only and misses some clones. Where compared with another copy, unresolved V genes explain less than half of these, and the others have no known cause. This sample comprises about 380,000 clones, over 90% of them detected only once. The top ten hold approximately 0.02% of the sample. The rearrangement joined TRBV4-1 to TRBJ2-3, with 12 central nucleotides matching TRBD1. This TCR came from a human donor. The sample comprised thymocytes. The CDR3 loop reads CASSQVKGQGAADTQYF. Read as DNA, the sequence is TGCGCCAGCAGCCAGGTTAAGGGACAGGGGGCAGCAGATACGCAGTATTTT.